A single sample is the source of the 7 T cell receptor beta chains below, sequenced in a study of cytomegalovirus exposure and HLA in healthy donors. The study ran its PCR with 60 Vbeta and 13 Jbeta primers. TCRdb's table, derived via immunoSEQ multiplex PCR, lists solely in-frame clones and lacks some. The table shows some 160,000 clones, with 77% occurring only once. The sequenced sample was PBMCs. The origin of the receptors is a woman aged 25-40 years in good health and CMV-seronegative.

This clone occurred a few times. The chain has TRBV21-1 and TRBJ1-6; the table's TRBD1 call for D was not verified on the DNA. TRBV21-1 is listed as a pseudogene. This CDR3 comprises 17 residues. The CDR3 sequence: CASSKATGWVCGSPLHF. The DNA of the CDR3 is TGTGCCAGCAGCAAAGCGACAGGTTGGGTGTGTGGTTCACCCCTCCACTTT.

This chain connects TRBV28 to TRBJ2-7; 11 bases line up with TRBD1. The V gene's germline CDR1 is MDHEN and CDR2 SYDVKM. With 7 bases clipped from V and 2 bases from J, the junction kept 7 bases outside the gene matches. The CDR3 consists of 15 residues. The CDR3 DNA is TGTGCCAGCACGGAACCGGGACAGGGGGCCTACGAGCAGTACTTC. Its protein product is CASTEPGQGAYEQYF.

This sequence joins TRBV27 and TRBJ2-5, with 12 nucleotides matching TRBD2. The V gene's germline CDR1 is MNHEY and CDR2 SMNVEV (reference sequence). J was trimmed by 5 bases and V by 3 bases; bases with no gene match: 4. This CDR3 has 15 residues. CDR3 protein: CASSFGTSGQETQYF. Written as DNA, the CDR3 is TGTGCCAGCAGTTTTGGGACTAGCGGGCAGGAGACCCAGTACTTC.

The chain combines TRBV5-1 with TRBJ2-3; 8 bases are shared with TRBD2. Per germline, CDR1 SGHRS and CDR2 YFSETQ. The CDR3 is made up of 17 amino acids. The V segment lost 2 bases and the J segment 2 bases; nucleotides outside the gene matches: 10. The CDR3, as DNA: TGCGCCAGCAGCTTTTTCGGGAGGGCCGCCAACACAGATACGCAGTATTTT. It specifies CASSFFGRAANTDTQYF. Combining the CDR3 with reference TRBV5-1 and TRBJ2-3 gives the whole variable domain KAGVTQTPRYLIKTRGQQVTLSCSPISGHRSVSWYQQTPGQGLQFLFEYFSETQRNKGNFPGRFSGRQFSNSRSEMNVSTLELGDSALYLCASSFFGRAANTDTQYFGPGTRLTVL.

The chain has TRBV28 and TRBJ2-2; 8 nucleotides match TRBD2. This CDR3 is built from 18 residues. In germline, CDR1 is MDHEN, CDR2 SYDVKM. The V and J ends lost 6 bases and 2 bases, in that order; junction bases with no gene match: 14. In nucleotides, the CDR3 is TGTGCCAGCAGACCTCAATCCGGGGGGGGCACCAACACCGGGGAGCTGTTTTTT. Its translation: CASRPQSGGGTNTGELFF.

V is TRBV19 and J is TRBJ2-7, with D possibly being TRBD2 (5 bases). Trimming removed 1 base at V and 2 bases at J, with 6 bases between. CDR3 length: 13 amino acids. Per germline, CDR1 LNHDA and CDR2 SQIVND (reference sequence). The CDR3 loop is CASSIAGTYEQYF. Here the CDR3 DNA reads TGTGCCAGTAGTATAGCGGGAACCTACGAGCAGTACTTC.

This clone was seen a handful of times. The V and J genes are TRBV6-1 and TRBJ1-3; 10 bases align to TRBD1. With V trimmed by 2 bases and J by 0 bases, 4 bases remained unmatched. Germline CDR1 and CDR2: MNHNS and SASEGT. The CDR3 contains 17 residues. The CDR3 region is CASSEWGQGSSGNTIYF. The CDR3 DNA reads as TGTGCCAGCAGTGAATGGGGACAGGGGAGCTCTGGAAACACCATATATTTT.